This T cell receptor beta chain was observed in a study of blood T cell repertoires in COVID-19. The method was immunoSEQ multiplex PCR; TCRdb's version includes in-frame clones alone and lacks a portion of them. The sample holds about 220,000 clones; around 80% are singletons and the top ten take around 5%. The V gene lost 3 bases and the J gene lost 5 bases, with 15 bases spanning the gap. Per the germline V gene, CDR1 is SGHRS and CDR2 is YFSETQ. The CDR3 is 16 residues long. This receptor was obtained from a human donor in a cohort sampled during active COVID-19. V is TRBV5-1 and J is TRBJ1-6; D possibly corresponds to TRBD1 (5 bases). Material: peripheral blood. Written as DNA, the CDR3 is TGCGCCAGCAGCTCGACCGGGACTCCTGATAATTCACCCCTCCACTTT. Translating it yields CASSSTGTPDNSPLHF.